Each of the 6 T cell receptor beta chains below was sequenced from the same sample in a study of OX40 agonist ivuxolimab in advanced cancers. The table came from immunoSEQ multiplex PCR; TCRdb's copy has only in-frame clones and leaves some out. The data show around 70,000 clones, with roughly 84% seen just once and around 0.84% held by the top ten. The specimen comprised CD4+ or CD8+ T cells sorted from blood, sampled in a trial of the OX40 agonist ivuxolimab. The receptors derive from an adult with an advanced solid tumor such as melanoma, head and neck, liver or kidney cancer.

The rearrangement joins TRBV18 to TRBJ2-1; 9 bases are a match to TRBD2. V was pared by 1 base and J by 1 base, with 8 bases of the junction left unmatched. Germline V gene lookup returns CDR1 KGHSH and CDR2 LQKENI. The CDR3 consists of 18 residues. The CDR3 protein is CASSPRGGVGMSYNEQFF. The DNA for the CDR3 is TGTGCCAGCTCACCACGCGGGGGGGTTGGTATGTCCTACAATGAGCAGTTCTTC.

The rearrangement links TRBV28 to TRBJ2-3; 7 bases fit TRBD2. The germline V gene has CDR1 MDHEN and CDR2 SYDVKM. The CDR3 totals 13 residues. V lost 4 bases, J lost 14 bases, and 12 bases stayed unmatched. The CDR3 bases are TGTGCCAGCAGTTCCACGACTAGCCTAATGGGGTATTTT. Translating gives CASSSTTSLMGYF.

A word on this clone: At one boundary the junction diverges from the germline segment, which might be a read error. The CDR3 is CASSEGTVVNF. For the CDR3, the DNA is TGTGCCAGCAGTGAAGGGACTGTAGTGAATTTT. The chain has TRBV6-1 and TRBJ1-5; D remains unclear. The CDR3 sequence is 11 residues long. Looked up from germline, CDR1 is MNHNS and CDR2 is SASEGT.

The rearrangement joins TRBV19 to TRBJ2-2; 8 bases are shared with TRBD1. This CDR3 spans 14 amino acids. Germline-derived CDR1 and CDR2 are LNHDA and SQIVND (reference sequence). After removal of 7 bases from V and 2 bases from J, the junction contained 3 bases not matched to a gene. For the CDR3, the DNA is TGTGCCAGTAAACAGGGGGGCAACACCGGGGAGCTGTTTTTT. This sequence encodes CASKQGGNTGELFF.

The chain carries TRBV5-1 and TRBJ1-1; D uncertain. Germline CDR1 and CDR2: SGHRS and YFSETQ. The CDR3 length is 15 residues. Trimming took 2 bases from V and 1 from J, leaving 12 bases between them. The CDR3 DNA is TGCGCCAGCAGCTTCAGGTTGTCGGAGAACACTGAAGCTTTCTTT. This translates into CASSFRLSENTEAFF.

V and J are TRBV15 and TRBJ2-3; the match to TRBD1 covers 7 bases. V dropped 9 bases and J dropped 1; count of bases not matched to a gene: 13. Per the germline V gene, CDR1 is LNHNV and CDR2 is YYDKDF (reference sequence). This CDR3 region has 16 residues. CDR3 DNA: TGTGCCACAGGGACAGCGATTAATTGGGGCACAGATACGCAGTATTTT. It specifies CATGTAINWGTDTQYF.